This T cell receptor beta chain appears in the sequencing data of a study of identical twins. CDR1 and CDR2 from the germline V gene are MDHEN and SYDVKM. V lost 2 bases to trimming and J lost 9 bases; unmatched junction nucleotides: 7. The CDR3 has 15 residues. Unique molecular identifiers were present on the cDNA, and a universal primer site came from template switching. TCRdb re-derived calls from the 5' RACE reads in MiXCR, one entry per CDR3 protein. The top ten hold approximately 12% of the sample, which has 400,000 to 500,000 distinct CDR3 sequences, 15% to 20% seen once. The V and J genes are TRBV28 and TRBJ2-1; 10 positions match TRBD2. Sequenced input: naive T cells sorted from blood. The sequence came from a man aged 45-65 years in good health. The CDR3 sequence is CASSLLAGERGEQFF. CDR3 nucleotide sequence: TGTGCCAGCAGTTTACTAGCGGGAGAAAGAGGTGAGCAGTTCTTC.